This TCR beta chain was identified in a study of blood T cell repertoires in COVID-19. Whole-study context: Acute and convalescent COVID-19 specimens originated in the United States, Italy and Spain. Nucleic acid was either cDNA or gDNA, and it came from T cells, B-cell-depleted T cells, or PBMCs.

How the authors handled the data: It was from reference gene primer amplification that nucleated cell counts were estimated. Some clones are missing from TCRdb's copy, which holds only in-frame ones; the method was immunoSEQ multiplex PCR. V and J calls and clone size follow that table, whereas D and trimming were derived from the DNA. The data show about 360,000 clones, 70% to 90% seen once. The germline V gene has CDR1 MNHEY and CDR2 SMNVEV (reference sequence). V was pared by 1 base and J by 6 bases, with 5 bases of the junction left unmatched. This CDR3 spans 16 amino acids. This clone appeared a few times.

Sequenced material: peripheral blood. The TCR comes from a human donor in a cohort sampled during active COVID-19. The chain carries TRBV27 and TRBJ2-3; 12 bases are shared with TRBD2. The CDR3 sequence: CASSLWGTSGRDTQYF. CDR3 DNA sequence: TGTGCCAGCAGTTTATGGGGAACTAGCGGGAGGGATACGCAGTATTTT.